This record covers a single TCR beta chain. The PCR ran on 60 Vbeta and 13 Jbeta primers. The repertoire was sequenced with immunoSEQ multiplex PCR; TCRdb's copy has only in-frame clones and lacks some. The profile covers 130,000 to 150,000 clones, with roughly 80% appearing a single time and more than 3.5% taken by the ten largest. This CDR3 region has 15 residues. Trimming removed 5 bases from V and 6 bases from J; junction bases left unmatched: 7. The V gene's germline CDR1 is SGHRS and CDR2 YFSETQ. These data are taken from a study of cytomegalovirus exposure and HLA in healthy donors. This receptor was obtained from a woman aged 40 to 50 in good health and CMV-seropositive. The chain carries TRBV5-1 and TRBJ2-3, with 12 bases aligning to TRBD2. Sequences were obtained from PBMCs. The CDR3 nucleotides read TGCGCCAGCAGATCTAGCGGGAGGGGTGAGGATACGCAGTATTTT. It codes for CASRSSGRGEDTQYF.